In this sample, the clone carrying this T cell receptor beta chain turned up a few times. Its antigen remains unknown. All three twin pairs grew up together with likely shared infections and vaccines. This sample was included in a study of identical twins' blood T cells. Study findings and constraints: Shared CDR3 clonotype counts tracked mainly the product of cloneset sizes.

TCRdb analysed the 5' RACE reads with MiXCR anew, one entry per CDR3 protein. In the table there are around 380,000 distinct CDR3 sequences, 25% to 35% of which are singletons. The specimen sequenced was PBMCs. The TCR sequence derives from a woman between 18 and 55 years old in good health.

The CDR3 DNA follows: TGTGCCAGCACCCGACGGATGAATCAGCCCCAGCATTTT. This encodes CASTRRMNQPQHF. This sequence joins TRBV6-2 or TRBV6-3 and TRBJ1-5; no reliable D call. CDR3 size: 13 residues. Germline CDR1 MNHEY, CDR2 SVGEGT. The V and J ends lost 7 bases and 4 bases respectively, with 11 bases between them.